The sequence of this T cell receptor (beta chain) was determined in a study of T cells in Graves' hyperthyroidism and ophthalmopathy. This clonotype was seen at least ten times. Germline CDR1 reads DFQATT; CDR2 reads SNEGSKA (reference sequence). Trimming cost V 6 bases and J 2 bases; bases outside gene matches: 10. This CDR3 comprises 15 residues. From RNA transcripts, TCR beta CDR3 regions were amplified. When the TCR CDR3 underwent first-round RT-PCR, the HTBI primer set was used. TCRdb reanalysed the multiplex PCR reads using MiXCR and keeps one entry per CDR3 protein. The sample yields 650,000 to 700,000 distinct CDR3 sequences, 15% to 20% seen once.

The chain joins TRBV20-1 to TRBJ1-5; 7 bases are a match to TRBD1. The sequencing input was blood. The receptor was derived from a man aged 45-60 years with Graves' hyperthyroidism. CDR3 sequence: CSAQRAGGRNQPQHF. CDR3 DNA: TGCAGTGCCCAAAGAGCAGGGGGACGCAATCAGCCCCAGCATTTT.